A selection of T cell receptor beta chains follows, all from one sample in a study of post-analysis software for immune sequencing data. From the PCR reads, TCRdb called clonotypes with MiXCR, one entry per CDR3 protein. In the table there are more than 450,000 distinct CDR3 sequences, 44% of which are singletons. Sequenced input: blood. These receptor sequences come from a girl between 10 and 17 years old with multiple sclerosis. Each CDR3 is given with its conserved first and last residue. A D gene is named only where the DNA matches it firmly. Clone sizes are given selectively: once, few, many, or a class where the clone is expanded.

J | V | size | D | DNA | CDR3
TRBJ1-2 | TRBV7-2 | . | . | TGTGCCAGCAGCTTGGGAGGATTAAACTATGGCTACACCTTC | CASSLGGLNYGYTF
TRBJ1-5 | TRBV10-3 | few | . | TGTGCCATCAGTGAGTCGTCCAAGGATCAGCCCCAGCATTTT | CAISESSKDQPQHF
TRBJ2-7 | TRBV12-3/TRBV12-4 | once | . | TGTGCCAGCAGTTTAATGGGACCAAGGAACGAGCAGTACTTC | CASSLMGPRNEQYF
TRBJ2-3 | TRBV12-3/TRBV12-4 | . | . | TGTGCCAGCAGTAAGAACGGCGCAGATACGCAGTATTTT | CASSKNGADTQYF
TRBJ2-5 | TRBV20-1 | . | . | TGCAGTGCTAGAGATGAGGGAGAGACCCAGTACTTC | CSARDEGETQYF
TRBJ2-3 | TRBV13 | . | . | TGTGCCAGCAGCCCAGGCGGTCCTCGGGGGGATACGCAGTATTTT | CASSPGGPRGDTQYF
TRBJ2-7 | TRBV6-5 | . | . | TGTGCCAGCAGTTACTCGGGCCAGGGCCATTACGAGCAGTACTTC | CASSYSGQGHYEQYF
TRBJ2-7 | TRBV7-9 | . | . | TGTGCCAGCAGCTTAGCCGTCCGTTCCGAGCAGTACTTC | CASSLAVRSEQYF
TRBJ1-6 | TRBV7-2 | few | TRBD1 | TGTGCCAGCAGCCTGACAGGGGTTAGGGCACCCCTCCACTTT | CASSLTGVRAPLHF
TRBJ1-5 | TRBV20-1 | . | . | TGCAGTGCTTTACAGGAGGTCGGCAATCAGCCCCAGCATTTT | CSALQEVGNQPQHF
TRBJ2-2 | TRBV20-1 | . | TRBD2 | TGCAGTGCTAGAGATGGGGGGGAGGCCGGGGAGCTGTTTTTT | CSARDGGEAGELFF
TRBJ1-2 | TRBV6-5 | . | . | TGTGCCAGCAGTTACAAACAGGGCAGTATCTATGGCTACACCTTC | CASSYKQGSIYGYTF
TRBJ2-7 | TRBV6-5 | few | . | TGTGCCAGCCGTAACTCCGGGACCACCTACGAGCAGTACTTC | CASRNSGTTYEQYF
TRBJ2-1 | TRBV7-8 | once | . | TGTGCCAGCAGCTTAGTCGATTACAATGAGCAGTTCTTC | CASSLVDYNEQFF
TRBJ2-7 | TRBV10-3 | few | . | TGTGCCATCAGCACAGGGACCGAGCAGTACTTC | CAISTGTEQYF
TRBJ2-7 | TRBV5-1 | . | . | TGCGCCAGCAGCTCACCTCGCGGAACCTACGAGCAGTACTTC | CASSSPRGTYEQYF